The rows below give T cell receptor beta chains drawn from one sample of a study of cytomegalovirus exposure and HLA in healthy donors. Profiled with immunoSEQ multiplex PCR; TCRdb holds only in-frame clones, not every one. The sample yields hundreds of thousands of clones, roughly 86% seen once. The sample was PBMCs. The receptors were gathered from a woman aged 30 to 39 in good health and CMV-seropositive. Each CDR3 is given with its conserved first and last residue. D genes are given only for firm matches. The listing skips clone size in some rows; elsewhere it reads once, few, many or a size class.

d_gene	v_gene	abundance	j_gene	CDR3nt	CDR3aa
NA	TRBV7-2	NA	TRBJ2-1	TGTGCCAGCAGCTTGGGACTTTCCTACAATGAGCAGTTCTTC	CASSLGLSYNEQFF
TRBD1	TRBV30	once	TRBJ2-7	TGTGCCTGGAGTGTTGGACAGGGGGGACTCTCGACCGAGCAGTACTTC	CAWSVGQGGLSTEQYF
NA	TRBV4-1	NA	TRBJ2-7	TGCGCCAGCAGCCAAGGGTACGACATACCCAGCGAGCAGTACTTC	CASSQGYDIPSEQYF
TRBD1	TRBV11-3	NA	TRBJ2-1	TGTGCCAGCAGCCTTGACAGGGGCGCCTACAATGAGCAGTTCTTC	CASSLDRGAYNEQFF
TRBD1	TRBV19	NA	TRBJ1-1	TGTGCCAGTAGTGTGACAGGGGGCTTCGCTGAAGCTTTCTTT	CASSVTGGFAEAFF
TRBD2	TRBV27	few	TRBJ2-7	TGTGCCAGCAGTTTGCGGGCGGGAGCCTACGAGCAGTACTTC	CASSLRAGAYEQYF
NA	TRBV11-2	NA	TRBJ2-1	TGTGCCAGCAGCTTAGCCCCAAACCCTATAGACAATGAGCAGTTCTTC	CASSLAPNPIDNEQFF
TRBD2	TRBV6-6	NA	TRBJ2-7	TGTGCCAGCAGTTTTTTTCCAGCGGGGTCCTACGAGCAGTACTTC	CASSFFPAGSYEQYF
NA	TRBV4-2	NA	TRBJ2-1	TGTGCCAGCAGCCAAGACAAATTCAATGAGCAGTTCTTC	CASSQDKFNEQFF
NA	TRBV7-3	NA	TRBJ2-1	TGTGCCAGCAGCTTCGACAGAACCTACAATAAGCAGTTCTTC	CASSFDRTYNKQFF
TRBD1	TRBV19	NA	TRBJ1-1	TGTGCCACCGCAGGGGACAGCACTGAAGCTTTCTTT	CATAGDSTEAFF
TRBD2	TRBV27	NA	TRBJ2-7	TGTGCCAGCAGTTTAAAGCCCAGCGGGAGATTAGCCTACGAGCAGTACTTC	CASSLKPSGRLAYEQYF
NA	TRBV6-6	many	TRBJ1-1	TGTGCCAGCAGTTACTCGGGGGGGAACACTGAAGCTTTCTTT	CASSYSGGNTEAFF
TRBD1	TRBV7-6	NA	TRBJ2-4	TGTGCCAGCAGCTTACCGAGGACAGGGGGAGAAAACATTCAGTACTTC	CASSLPRTGGENIQYF
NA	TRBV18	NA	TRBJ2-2	TGTGCCAGCTCCCGCAACAGGGATGGGCTTGACACCGGGGAGCTGTTTTTT	CASSRNRDGLDTGELFF
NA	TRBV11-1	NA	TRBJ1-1	TGTGCCAGCAGCTGGTCGGGGACTTCGAACACTGAAGCTTTCTTT	CASSWSGTSNTEAFF
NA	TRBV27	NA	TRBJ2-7	TGTGCCAGCAGTTTGACCCGGGACTCATTTCCCTACGAGCAGTACTTC	CASSLTRDSFPYEQYF
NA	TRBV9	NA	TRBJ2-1	TGTGCCAGCAGCTTCCGACAGAACAATGAGCAGTTCTTC	CASSFRQNNEQFF
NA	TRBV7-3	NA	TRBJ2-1	TGTGCCAGCAGCCTCGTTGTGTCGGGTGAGAGTGAGCAGTTCTTC	CASSLVVSGESEQFF
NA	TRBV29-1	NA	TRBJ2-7	TGCAGCGTTGATACGGAGAGCTCCTACGAGCAGTACTTC	CSVDTESSYEQYF
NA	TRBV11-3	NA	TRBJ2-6	TGTGCCAGCAGCTTATTCTCTCCCGGGAGCGGATCTGGGGCCAACGTCCTGACTTTC	CASSLFSPGSGSGANVLTF
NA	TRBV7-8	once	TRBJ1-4	TGTGCCAGCAGCCCCCACAGGTACCAACTGTTTTTT	CASSPHRYQLFF
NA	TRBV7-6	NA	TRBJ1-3	TGTGCCAGCAGCTTAGACCCAGTTGGGGGCAGGAACACCATATATTTT	CASSLDPVGGRNTIYF
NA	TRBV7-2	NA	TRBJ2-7	TGTGCCAGCAGCTTCCGGGACAAGGGCATCTACGAGCAGTACTTC	CASSFRDKGIYEQYF
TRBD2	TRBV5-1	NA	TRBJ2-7	TGCGCCAGCAGCCCCGGGGTTACTAGCGGGGTAACCTACGAGCAGTACTTC	CASSPGVTSGVTYEQYF
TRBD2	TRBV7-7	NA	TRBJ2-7	TGTGCCGTGCGGGAGCTACAATCCTACGAGCAGTACTTC	CAVRELQSYEQYF
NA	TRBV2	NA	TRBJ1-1	TGTGCCAGCACCCGACAAATGAACACTGAAGCTTTCTTT	CASTRQMNTEAFF